This T cell receptor (beta chain) was recorded in a study of OX40 agonist ivuxolimab in advanced cancers. Study outcomes and limitations: Low normalized T-cell clonal expansion also characterized some of the nonresponders.

TCRdb's copy holds only in-frame clones and misses some; the assay was immunoSEQ multiplex PCR. The table has about 84,000 clones, over 65% seen once. Worth noting for this clone: Antigen specificity is unknown.

This clonotype originated in an adult with an advanced solid tumor such as melanoma, head and neck, liver or kidney cancer. The source material was CD4+ or CD8+ T cells sorted from blood, sampled in a trial of the OX40 agonist ivuxolimab.

This CDR3 reads CATSRTTPLRRASGYTF. CDR3 in DNA: TGTGCCACCAGCAGGACTACCCCCCTTCGGCGGGCGAGTGGCTACACCTTC. The rearrangement links TRBV15 to TRBJ1-2, with D unresolved. This CDR3 has 17 residues. V lost 3 bases to trimming and J lost 7 bases, with 24 bases between them. Germline V gene sequence: CDR1 LNHNV, CDR2 YYDKDF (reference sequence). Based on the CDR3 plus reference TRBV15 and TRBJ1-2, the full variable domain is DAMVIQNPRYQVTQFGKPVTLSCSQTLNHNVMYWYQQKSSQAPKLLFHYYDKDFNNEADTPDNFQSRRPNTSFCFLDIRSPGLGDTAMYLCATSRTTPLRRASGYTFGSGTRLTVV.